The 10 T cell receptor beta chains listed next were all sequenced from one sample in a study of shared clonotypes between healthy human individuals (dated by TCRdb to about 2020). Library prep was done by the immunoSEQ multiplex PCR assay. TCRdb obtained this table from immuneACCESS and retained in-frame rearrangements with V and J assigned. These tables miss some clones; where compared with another copy, unresolved V genes account for less than half of the shortfall, and the remainder is unexplained. In this sample the table shows hundreds of thousands of clones, 74% of which occur a single time. The biggest ten clones account for about a tenth of the sample. The sequencing sample was made of memory CD4+ T cells sorted from blood. This sample's cell subset or site label indicates: CD45RA-negative fraction. The receptors originated from a man aged 25-40 years in good health.

V gene TRBV19 combines with J gene TRBJ2-1; 13 bases line up with TRBD2. This CDR3 contains 17 residues. The germline CDR1 and CDR2 sequences are LNHDA and SQIVND (reference sequence). The V segment lost 5 bases and the J segment 0 bases; nucleotides outside the gene matches: 4. CDR3 protein: CASSERTSGSSYNEQFF. The CDR3, as DNA: TGTGCCAGTAGTGAGAGGACTAGCGGGAGCTCCTACAATGAGCAGTTCTTC. Complete variable domain (other parts from reference TRBV19 and TRBJ2-1): DGGITQSPKYLFRKEGQNVTLSCEQNLNHDAMYWYRQDPGQGLRLIYYSQIVNDFQKGDIAEGYSVSREKKESFPLTVTSAQKNPTAFYLCASSERTSGSSYNEQFFGPGTRLTVL.

The chain joins TRBV6-1 to TRBJ1-5; TRBD1 aligns across 7 bases. Germline V gene sequence: CDR1 MNHNS, CDR2 SASEGT. The CDR3 is 15 amino acids. V lost 1 base to trimming and J lost 3 bases; unmatched junction nucleotides: 3. CDR3 region: CASSEEGAANQPQHF. The CDR3 DNA sequence: TGTGCCAGCAGTGAAGAGGGGGCGGCCAATCAGCCCCAGCATTTT.

The chain employs TRBV7-2 and TRBJ1-4, with 7 bases that match TRBD1. J was trimmed by 5 bases and V by 1 base; bases with no gene match: 4. Germline loops: CDR1 SGHTA, CDR2 FQGNSA. The CDR3 length is 15 residues. The CDR3 loop is CASSLGLTGNEKLFF. The CDR3 DNA is TGTGCCAGCAGCTTAGGGTTGACAGGGAATGAAAAACTGTTTTTT.

The gene calls are TRBV7-3 and TRBJ1-5; possible D gene TRBD1, 5 bases. Trimming pared 1 base from V and 6 bases from J, leaving 7 bases between. Germline V gene lookup returns CDR1 SGHTA and CDR2 FQGTGA. The CDR3 is made up of 13 amino acids. CDR3 sequence: CASSLRGSQPQHF. The DNA for the CDR3 is TGTGCCAGCAGCTTAAGGGGCAGTCAGCCCCAGCATTTT.

The rearrangement uses TRBV4-2 and TRBJ1-1, with D perhaps matching TRBD1 (5 bases). The CDR3 runs to 14 residues. Trimming pared 0 bases from V and 10 bases from J, leaving 15 bases between. The germline CDR1 and CDR2 sequences are LGHNA and YNFKEQ. The CDR3: CASSQDKGPRLAFF. CDR3 nucleotide sequence: TGTGCCAGCAGCCAAGATAAGGGGCCTAGGCTAGCTTTCTTT.

J is TRBJ1-1 and V is TRBV18; D is uncertain. Trimming removed 4 bases at V and 1 base at J, with 10 bases between. Germline values: CDR1 KGHSH, CDR2 LQKENI. The length of the CDR3 is 14 residues. CDR3 sequence: CASSRSLANTEAFF. CDR3 bases: TGTGCCAGCTCACGGAGTTTGGCGAACACTGAAGCTTTCTTT.

The V gene is TRBV5-5, the J gene TRBJ2-1; 9 bases are a match to TRBD2. This CDR3 has 15 amino acids. The trim removed 6 bases at V and 5 bases at J, leaving 9 bases unmatched. The V gene's germline CDR1 is SGHKS and CDR2 YYEKEE (reference sequence). The chain's CDR3 is CASTYSGRENNEQFF. The CDR3 DNA reads TGTGCCAGCACCTATAGCGGGAGAGAAAACAATGAGCAGTTCTTC.

The chain is built from TRBV27 and TRBJ2-7; 9 bases are a match to TRBD1. This CDR3 is 16 amino acids long. Per the germline V gene, CDR1 is MNHEY and CDR2 is SMNVEV (reference sequence). With V trimmed by 0 bases and J by 1 base, 4 bases remained unmatched. The CDR3 spells CASSLSAGTGSYEQYF. The CDR3 DNA sequence: TGTGCCAGCAGTTTATCGGCCGGGACAGGGTCCTACGAGCAGTACTTC.

There are many counts of this clone. V usage is TRBV7-8 and J usage is TRBJ1-5; D unresolved. V lost 8 bases, J lost 11 bases, and 13 bases lay in between. The length of the CDR3 is 11 residues. Germline V CDR1 and CDR2: SGHVS, FQNEAQ. The CDR3: CASGLEGAQHF. The CDR3 nucleotides are TGTGCCAGCGGGCTTGAGGGAGCCCAGCATTTT. Full variable domain (remainder filled in from reference TRBV7-8 and TRBJ1-5): GAGVSQSPRYKVAKRGQDVALRCDPISGHVSLFWYQQALGQGPEFLTYFQNEAQLDKSGLPSDRFFAERPEGSVSTLKIQRTQQEDSAVYLCASGLEGAQHFGDGTRLSIL.

The gene calls are TRBV15 and TRBJ1-3, with D hard to call. Germline V gene data show CDR1 as LNHNV and CDR2 as YYDKDF (reference sequence). V gave up 6 bases and J gave up 0 bases, with 18 bases separating them. The CDR3 consists of 17 residues. CDR3 coding DNA: TGTGCCACCAGTGATTTATCCGCAGGCCACTCTGGAAACACCATATATTTT. This gives the protein CATSDLSAGHSGNTIYF.